This T cell receptor (beta chain) was retrieved from a study of shared clonotypes between healthy human individuals. Background on the study: Those who served as donors were two women and a few men between the ages of 18 and 49. Notes on the study in general: Naive subsets, compared against memory subsets, generally had larger estimated richness values.

V lost 4 bases and J lost 1, with 15 bases in between. The CDR3 covers 17 residues. CDR1 is SGHRS, CDR2 YFSETQ, per germline. Here immunoSEQ multiplex PCR was the method, and the copy in TCRdb shows in-frame clones only, minus some. The data show some 1.4 million clones, roughly 97% seen once. Regarding this clone: Its antigen is unknown.

Both subsets, CD45RA+ naive and CD45RA-negative memory, were split from the CD4+ cells. The chain couples TRBV5-1 to TRBJ2-6; a possible D gene is TRBD1 (5 bases). The sequence was collected from a man aged 25-45 years in good health. Sequencing input: naive CD4+ T cells sorted from blood. Subset indicated: CD45RA+ positively selected. CDR3 loop: CASSLRPRESGANVLTF. CDR3 DNA: TGCGCCAGCAGCCTGAGGCCCAGGGAATCTGGGGCCAACGTCCTGACTTTC.